The rows below give T cell receptor beta chains drawn from one sample of a study of blood T cells in healthy people across ages. One entry per CDR3 protein results from TCRdb running MiXCR on the 5' RACE reads. Found here are around 1.5 million distinct CDR3 sequences, 30% to 35% of them singletons; the top ten hold about 11%. Sequencing input: blood. Receptor source: a woman in her twenties or thirties in good health. Both conserved end residues are part of each CDR3. The order of the fields is J gene, V gene, CDR3 protein.

j_gene: TRBJ2-3; v_gene: TRBV20-1; CDR3aa: CSARVGEGDTQYF
j_gene: TRBJ2-1; v_gene: TRBV5-6; CDR3aa: CASSLGTSIRNEQFF
j_gene: TRBJ1-4; v_gene: TRBV10-3; CDR3aa: CAISDTDRGATNEKLFF
j_gene: TRBJ1-5; v_gene: TRBV10-2; CDR3aa: CASREDRAPNQPQHF
j_gene: TRBJ1-2; v_gene: TRBV27; CDR3aa: CASSLGTGVAGYTF
j_gene: TRBJ1-6; v_gene: TRBV7-2; CDR3aa: CASGTRSPLHF
j_gene: TRBJ2-7; v_gene: TRBV4-2; CDR3aa: CASSQRGSSYEQYF
j_gene: TRBJ2-7; v_gene: TRBV28; CDR3aa: CASSSTGTPFYEQYF
j_gene: TRBJ2-3; v_gene: TRBV10-3; CDR3aa: CAISRDRGTDTQYF
j_gene: TRBJ1-2; v_gene: TRBV4-1; CDR3aa: CASSQRQGRYGYTF
j_gene: TRBJ2-7; v_gene: TRBV28; CDR3aa: CASSTVTASYEQYF
j_gene: TRBJ1-2; v_gene: TRBV7-2; CDR3aa: CASSFPRLWRGYGYTF
j_gene: TRBJ2-1; v_gene: TRBV3-1; CDR3aa: CASSPYPGSRAQFF
j_gene: TRBJ1-4; v_gene: TRBV2; CDR3aa: CASRPEITNEKLFF
j_gene: TRBJ2-3; v_gene: TRBV3-1; CDR3aa: CASSRGRSTDTQYF
j_gene: TRBJ1-2; v_gene: TRBV4-1; CDR3aa: CASSQDLVYGYTF
j_gene: TRBJ2-2; v_gene: TRBV7-3; CDR3aa: CASSRTGLNTGELFF
j_gene: TRBJ1-2; v_gene: TRBV5-1; CDR3aa: CASSLEGTGDGYTF
j_gene: TRBJ2-2; v_gene: TRBV10-3; CDR3aa: CAIKGGPGELFF
j_gene: TRBJ1-6; v_gene: TRBV20-1; CDR3aa: CSAYNRDRSYNSPLHF
j_gene: TRBJ1-4; v_gene: TRBV30; CDR3aa: CAWSGRPGEKLFF
j_gene: TRBJ1-5; v_gene: TRBV27; CDR3aa: CASSYTGGGGNQPQHF
j_gene: TRBJ2-5; v_gene: TRBV29-1; CDR3aa: CSVVPAGYGETQYF
j_gene: TRBJ2-7; v_gene: TRBV28; CDR3aa: CASSLYLAGTYEQYF
j_gene: TRBJ2-1; v_gene: TRBV6-5; CDR3aa: CASSRGGLAGVYEQFF
j_gene: TRBJ2-3; v_gene: TRBV6-2/TRBV6-3; CDR3aa: CASSYSRLWADTQYF
j_gene: TRBJ2-1; v_gene: TRBV28; CDR3aa: CASSFRDAGAPPSGNEQFF
j_gene: TRBJ1-6; v_gene: TRBV6-5; CDR3aa: CASKGEVNSPLHF
j_gene: TRBJ2-1; v_gene: TRBV5-1; CDR3aa: CASSLSPGLGPYNEQFF
j_gene: TRBJ2-3; v_gene: TRBV29-1; CDR3aa: CSVEGGGKRDTQYF
j_gene: TRBJ2-1; v_gene: TRBV14; CDR3aa: CASSQDNTASYNEQFF
j_gene: TRBJ2-1; v_gene: TRBV10-3; CDR3aa: CAIRGDSSDTSKTYNEQFF
j_gene: TRBJ1-1; v_gene: TRBV10-3; CDR3aa: CAISTGLDTEAFF
j_gene: TRBJ2-3; v_gene: TRBV9; CDR3aa: CASSGGQSSADTQYF
j_gene: TRBJ1-2; v_gene: TRBV20-1; CDR3aa: CSAETRGFYGYTF
j_gene: TRBJ2-4; v_gene: TRBV4-1; CDR3aa: CAGSQDRGPKNIQYF
j_gene: TRBJ1-1; v_gene: TRBV20-1; CDR3aa: CSAPDRGNTEAFF
j_gene: TRBJ1-3; v_gene: TRBV30; CDR3aa: CAWSGQGPNTIYF
j_gene: TRBJ2-2; v_gene: TRBV7-3; CDR3aa: CASSPITGGNTGELFF
j_gene: TRBJ1-2; v_gene: TRBV2; CDR3aa: CASSVEGHGYTF
j_gene: TRBJ2-7; v_gene: TRBV7-8; CDR3aa: CASSARTGYEQYF
j_gene: TRBJ2-5; v_gene: TRBV20-1; CDR3aa: CSARSQTGETQYF
j_gene: TRBJ2-3; v_gene: TRBV15; CDR3aa: CATSRARLNTDTQYF
j_gene: TRBJ2-7; v_gene: TRBV20-1; CDR3aa: CSARSWDRGREQYF
j_gene: TRBJ2-5; v_gene: TRBV10-2; CDR3aa: CASSPGLAGVQTQYF
j_gene: TRBJ2-3; v_gene: TRBV6-6; CDR3aa: CASSYRTELGLTDTQYF
j_gene: TRBJ2-1; v_gene: TRBV3-1; CDR3aa: CASSPDLLGYLDLINEQFF
j_gene: TRBJ1-1; v_gene: TRBV7-3; CDR3aa: CASSFGPHTEAFF
j_gene: TRBJ1-2; v_gene: TRBV6-5; CDR3aa: CASSYGRGNGYTF
j_gene: TRBJ2-2; v_gene: TRBV10-3; CDR3aa: CAISVQGAVTGELFF
j_gene: TRBJ2-1; v_gene: TRBV11-2; CDR3aa: CASYGGGGTNNEQFF
j_gene: TRBJ2-1; v_gene: TRBV20-1; CDR3aa: CSARDRLTYEQFF